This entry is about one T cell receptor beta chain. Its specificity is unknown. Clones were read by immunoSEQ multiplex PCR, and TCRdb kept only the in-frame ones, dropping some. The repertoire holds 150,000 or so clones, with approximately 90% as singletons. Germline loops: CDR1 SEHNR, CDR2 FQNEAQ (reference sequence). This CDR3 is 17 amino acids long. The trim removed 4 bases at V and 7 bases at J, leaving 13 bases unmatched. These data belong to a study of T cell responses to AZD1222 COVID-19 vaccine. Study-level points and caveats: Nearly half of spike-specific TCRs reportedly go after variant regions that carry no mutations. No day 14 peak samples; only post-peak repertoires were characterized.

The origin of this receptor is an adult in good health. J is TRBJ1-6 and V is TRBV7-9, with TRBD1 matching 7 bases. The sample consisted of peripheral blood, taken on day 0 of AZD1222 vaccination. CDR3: CASSSTGVGQINSPLHF. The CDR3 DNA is TGTGCCAGCAGCTCAACCGGGGTGGGACAGATAAATTCACCCCTCCACTTT. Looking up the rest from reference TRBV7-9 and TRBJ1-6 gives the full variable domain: DTGVSQNPRHKITKRGQNVTFRCDPISEHNRLYWYRQTLGQGPEFLTYFQNEAQLEKSRLLSDRFSAERPKGSFSTLEIQRTEQGDSAMYLCASSSTGVGQINSPLHFGNGTRLTVT.